This T cell receptor (beta chain) appears in the sequencing data of a study of T cells after yellow fever vaccination. Background on the study: Low-cell-number fractions underwent preparation using SMART-Seq v4 Ultra Low Input. Study-level findings and limits: Though it reached lower strength, the secondary response hit its peak faster, day 5 versus 15. Subsequent booster samples again held most clones from primary vaccination (under 98% CD4, just under 90% CD8).

This CDR3 is 15 amino acids long. CDR1 and CDR2 (germline): SEHNR, FQNEAQ (reference sequence). V was shortened by 6 bases and J by 0 bases, with 9 bases between the two germline ends. A note on this clonotype: Its antigen is currently unknown.

TCRdb redid the calling of the 5' RACE reads with MiXCR, one entry per CDR3 protein. The sample includes 120,000 or so distinct CDR3 sequences, 13% to 15% of them seen just once. The sequence came from a man aged 18 to 30 who received the YFV17D yellow fever vaccine. The chain joins TRBV7-9 to TRBJ2-6; D is ambiguous. This specimen consisted of CD8+ T cells sorted from PBMCs, obtained 5 days after the yellow fever booster vaccination. The CDR3 loop is CASSSRSSGANVLTF. Here the CDR3 DNA reads TGTGCCAGCAGTTCAAGAAGCTCTGGGGCCAACGTCCTGACTTTC.